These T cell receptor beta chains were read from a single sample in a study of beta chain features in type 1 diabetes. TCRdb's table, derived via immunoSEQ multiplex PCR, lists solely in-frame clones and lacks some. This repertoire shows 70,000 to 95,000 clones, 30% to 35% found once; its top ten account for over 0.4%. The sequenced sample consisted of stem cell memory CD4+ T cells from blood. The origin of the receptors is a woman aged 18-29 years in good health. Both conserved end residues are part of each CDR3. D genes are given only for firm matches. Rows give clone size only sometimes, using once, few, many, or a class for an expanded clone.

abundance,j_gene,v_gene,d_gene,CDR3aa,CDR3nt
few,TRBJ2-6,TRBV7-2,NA,CASTYDLRASGANVLTF,TGTGCCAGCACCTACGACCTCAGGGCCTCCGGGGCCAACGTCCTGACTTTC
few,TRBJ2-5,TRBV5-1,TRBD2,CASSPRGDQETQYF,TGCGCCAGCAGCCCTCGGGGGGACCAAGAGACCCAGTACTTC
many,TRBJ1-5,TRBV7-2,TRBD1,CASSLGQEYQPQHF,TGTGCCAGCAGCTTGGGACAGGAATATCAGCCCCAGCATTTT
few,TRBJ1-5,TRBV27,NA,CASAFEGNQPQHF,TGTGCCAGCGCTTTCGAGGGCAATCAGCCCCAGCATTTT
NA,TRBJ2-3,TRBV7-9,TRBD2,CASRSWTSGNTDTQYF,TGTGCCAGCAGGTCGTGGACTAGCGGGAACACAGATACGCAGTATTTT
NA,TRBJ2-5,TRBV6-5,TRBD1,CASSSPGTGGFGTQYF,TGTGCCAGCAGTTCTCCCGGGACAGGGGGCTTCGGGACCCAGTACTTC
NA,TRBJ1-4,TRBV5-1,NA,CASSMSDGGLEKLFF,TGCGCCAGCAGCATGTCCGACGGAGGACTTGAAAAACTGTTTTTT
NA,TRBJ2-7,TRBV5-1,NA,CASSPTVYEQYF,TGCGCCAGCAGCCCGACAGTCTACGAGCAGTACTTC
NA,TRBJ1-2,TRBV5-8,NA,CASSLVPEYGYTF,TGTGCCAGCAGCTTGGTACCAGAATATGGCTACACCTTC
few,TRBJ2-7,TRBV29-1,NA,CSVVTGLYEQYF,TGCAGCGTTGTAACAGGGTTATACGAGCAGTACTTC
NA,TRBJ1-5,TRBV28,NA,CASSSPGGGDQPQHF,TGTGCCAGCAGTTCCCCCGGGGGGGGAGATCAGCCCCAGCATTTT
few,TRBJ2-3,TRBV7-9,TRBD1,CASRAGGGTDTQYF,TGTGCCAGCAGGGCAGGGGGAGGCACAGATACGCAGTATTTT
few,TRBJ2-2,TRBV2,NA,CASSELFRSTGELFF,TGTGCCAGCAGTGAACTCTTCAGATCAACCGGGGAGCTGTTTTTT
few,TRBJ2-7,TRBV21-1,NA,CASNQGRSYEQYF,TGTGCCAGCAACCAGGGTCGGTCCTACGAGCAGTACTTC
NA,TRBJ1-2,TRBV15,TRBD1,CATSRGQGNGYTF,TGTGCCACCAGCAGGGGACAGGGGAATGGCTACACCTTC
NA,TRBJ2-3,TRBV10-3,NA,CAISWDFSSTDTQYF,TGTGCCATCAGTTGGGACTTCTCTAGCACAGATACGCAGTATTTT
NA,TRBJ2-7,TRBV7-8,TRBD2,CASSTSSGRGLEQYF,TGTGCCAGCAGCACCTCTAGCGGGAGGGGTCTCGAGCAGTACTTC
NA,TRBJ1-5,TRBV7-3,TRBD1,CASSLGQGQPQHF,TGTGCCAGCAGCCTCGGACAGGGTCAGCCCCAGCATTTT
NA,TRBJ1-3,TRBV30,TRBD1,CAWRWTGFSGNTIYF,TGTGCCTGGAGATGGACAGGCTTCTCTGGAAACACCATATATTTT
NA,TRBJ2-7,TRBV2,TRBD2,CASSEASGWTYEQYF,TGTGCCAGCAGTGAAGCTAGCGGGTGGACCTACGAGCAGTACTTC
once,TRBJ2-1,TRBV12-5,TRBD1,CASGFDRVNYNEQFF,TGTGCTAGTGGTTTCGACAGGGTTAACTACAATGAGCAGTTCTTC
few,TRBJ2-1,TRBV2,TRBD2,CASSGGLAGAPDNEQFF,TGTGCCAGCAGTGGAGGGCTAGCGGGGGCTCCGGACAATGAGCAGTTCTTC
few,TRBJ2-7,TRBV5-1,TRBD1,CASTPGTGDYEQYF,TGCGCCAGCACCCCAGGGACAGGGGACTACGAGCAGTACTTC
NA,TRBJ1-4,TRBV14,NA,CASSQFGEDEKLFF,TGTGCCAGCAGCCAATTCGGGGAGGATGAAAAACTGTTTTTT
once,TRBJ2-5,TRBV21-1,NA,CASGGTSGGYANQETQYF,TGTGCCAGCGGGGGGACTAGCGGGGGATACGCGAACCAAGAGACCCAGTACTTC
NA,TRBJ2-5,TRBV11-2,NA,CASRGGGETQYF,TGTGCCAGCAGGGGGGGTGGAGAGACCCAGTACTTC
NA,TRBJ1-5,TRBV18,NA,CASSPPQGNQPQHF,TGTGCCAGCTCACCACCTCAGGGGAATCAGCCCCAGCATTTT
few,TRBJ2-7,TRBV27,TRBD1,CASSIDRVSYEQYF,TGTGCCAGCAGTATCGACAGGGTTTCCTACGAGCAGTACTTC
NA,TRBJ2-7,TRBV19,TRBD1,CASSIAPPTGTGDEQYF,TGTGCCAGTAGTATAGCTCCTCCAACCGGGACAGGGGACGAGCAGTACTTC
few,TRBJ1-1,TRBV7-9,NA,CASSFSSNTEAFF,TGTGCCAGCAGCTTCTCCTCGAACACTGAAGCTTTCTTT
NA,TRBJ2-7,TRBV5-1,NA,CASSLGQSSYEQYF,TGCGCCAGCAGCTTAGGACAGAGCTCCTACGAGCAGTACTTC
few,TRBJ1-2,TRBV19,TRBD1,CASKDREDYGYTF,TGTGCCAGTAAGGACAGGGAGGACTATGGCTACACCTTC
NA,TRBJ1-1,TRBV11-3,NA,CASSHRVNTEAFF,TGTGCCAGCAGCCACAGGGTCAACACTGAAGCTTTCTTT
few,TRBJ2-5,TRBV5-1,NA,CASSLGTEGKTQYF,TGCGCCAGCAGCTTGGGGACAGAGGGAAAGACCCAGTACTTC
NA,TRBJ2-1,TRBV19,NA,CASSSPGLSSYNEQFF,TGTGCCAGTAGTTCACCGGGACTGAGCTCCTACAATGAGCAGTTCTTC
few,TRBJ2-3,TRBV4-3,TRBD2,CASSQDAWTSGGYSSTDTQYF,TGCGCCAGCAGCCAGGATGCATGGACTAGCGGGGGGTATTCTAGCACAGATACGCAGTATTTT
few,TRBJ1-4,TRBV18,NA,CASSRPGSPKREKLFF,TGTGCCAGCTCACGCCCGGGCTCCCCTAAGCGGGAAAAACTGTTTTTT
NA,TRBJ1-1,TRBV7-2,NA,CASSKTEMNTEAFF,TGTGCCAGCTCCAAGACAGAAATGAACACTGAAGCTTTCTTT
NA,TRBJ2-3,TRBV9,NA,CASTGGTDTQYF,TGTGCCAGCACCGGGGGCACAGATACGCAGTATTTT
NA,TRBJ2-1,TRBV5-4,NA,CASSLPHPWAEQFF,TGTGCCAGCAGCTTGCCACACCCATGGGCCGAGCAGTTCTTC
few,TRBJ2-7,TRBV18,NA,CASSPRQGQSSYEQYF,TGTGCCAGCTCACCGCGACAAGGACAGTCCTCCTACGAGCAGTACTTC
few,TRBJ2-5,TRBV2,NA,CASSITRVAAETQYF,TGTGCCAGCAGTATAACCAGAGTCGCAGCGGAGACCCAGTACTTC
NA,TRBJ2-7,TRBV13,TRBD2,CASSPLGLAGSSYEQYF,TGTGCCAGCAGCCCCCTGGGACTAGCGGGTAGCTCCTACGAGCAGTACTTC
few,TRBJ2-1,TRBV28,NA,CASSLRQFSHEQFF,TGTGCCAGCAGTTTACGTCAATTTAGTCATGAGCAGTTCTTC
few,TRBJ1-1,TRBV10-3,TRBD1,CAIQGGMNTEAFF,TGTGCCATACAGGGGGGCATGAACACTGAAGCTTTCTTT
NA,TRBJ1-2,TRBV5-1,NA,CASSLSYYGYTF,TGCGCCAGCAGCCTAAGCTACTATGGCTACACCTTC
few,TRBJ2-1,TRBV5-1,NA,CASSLEVHNEQFF,TGCGCCAGCAGCTTAGAGGTCCACAATGAGCAGTTCTTC
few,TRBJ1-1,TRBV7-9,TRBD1,CASSWTGAYTEAFF,TGTGCCAGCAGCTGGACAGGGGCCTACACTGAAGCTTTCTTT
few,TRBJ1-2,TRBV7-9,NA,CASSQIISRGFEGYTF,TGTGCCAGCAGCCAAATCATAAGCAGGGGATTTGAGGGCTACACCTTC
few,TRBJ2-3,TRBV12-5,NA,CASGLVLGGSTDTQYF,TGTGCTAGTGGTTTGGTACTTGGCGGAAGCACAGATACGCAGTATTTT
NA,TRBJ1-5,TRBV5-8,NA,CASSPDSEPQHF,TGTGCCAGCAGCCCAGACAGCGAGCCCCAGCATTTT
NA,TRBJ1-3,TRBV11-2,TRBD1,CASSPNRGSGNTIYF,TGTGCCAGCAGCCCGAACAGGGGATCTGGAAACACCATATATTTT
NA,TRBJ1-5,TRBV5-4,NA,CASSLGAATNQPQHF,TGTGCCAGCAGCTTGGGTGCGGCTACCAATCAGCCCCAGCATTTT
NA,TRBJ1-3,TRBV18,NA,CASSPGAGSGNTIYF,TGTGCCAGCTCACCGGGCGCAGGCTCTGGAAACACCATATATTTT
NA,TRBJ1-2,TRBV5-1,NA,CASSLEGVQGGYTF,TGCGCCAGCAGCTTGGAGGGTGTACAGGGAGGCTACACCTTC
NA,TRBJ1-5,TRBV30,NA,CAWGRTANQPQHF,TGTGCCTGGGGAAGGACAGCTAATCAGCCCCAGCATTTT
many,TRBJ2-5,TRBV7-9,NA,CASSLTYRSETQYF,TGTGCCAGCAGCTTGACTTACCGGTCCGAGACCCAGTACTTC
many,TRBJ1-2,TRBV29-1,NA,CSVSGGDGYTF,TGCAGCGTCTCGGGGGGAGACGGCTACACCTTC
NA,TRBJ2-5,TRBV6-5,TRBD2,CASSYLRGGETQYF,TGTGCCAGCAGTTACCTTCGGGGAGGGGAGACCCAGTACTTC